Shown below are 22 T cell receptor beta chains from a single sample sequenced in a study of circulating CD8 cells and anti-PD-1 response in melanoma. The QIAseq Immune Repertoire TCR panel built the libraries from roughly 15 ng of total RNA. Each CDR3 protein is one row after TCRdb ran MiXCR on the reads. The table lists around 1,700 distinct CDR3 sequences, 6% to 8% of them singletons, with about 8.2% in the top ten. From live CD3+CD8+TCRalphabeta+ cells, four PD-1 and/or TIGIT subsets were sorted. The specimen comprised CD8+ T cells from PBMCs, sampled at baseline or after one month of anti-PD-1 therapy (not recorded which). Receptor source: a human donor with melanoma.

In this sample, this clonotype is medium-sized (0.01 to 0.1%). The rearrangement joins TRBV28 to TRBJ1-2, with D unclear. The CDR3 is 18 amino acids. V lost 3 bases to trimming and J lost 2 bases, with 22 bases between them. The V gene's germline CDR1 is MDHEN and CDR2 SYDVKM. The CDR3 region is CASSLWSEPARNNYGYTF. The CDR3, as DNA: TGTGCCAGCAGTTTGTGGTCAGAGCCCGCGAGGAACAACTATGGCTACACCTTC.

Sample share makes this clonotype medium-sized. The V gene is TRBV4-3, the J gene TRBJ2-1; 10 bases map to TRBD2. Looked up from germline, CDR1 is LGHNA and CDR2 is YSLEER. The V gene end was trimmed by 0 bases and the J gene end by 7 bases; junction bases not matched to a gene: 9. The CDR3 length is 17 residues. The CDR3 region is CASSQEAGLAGANEQFF. Written as DNA, the CDR3 is TGCGCCAGCAGCCAAGAAGCAGGTCTAGCGGGAGCGAATGAGCAGTTCTTC.

Within the sample, this clonotype is medium-sized. The V gene is TRBV29-1, the J gene TRBJ1-1; D not resolved. Between the trimmed V and J ends, which lost 4 bases and 5 bases, there was a span of 11 bases. Germline V CDR1 and CDR2: SQVTM, ANQGSEA. The CDR3 length is 12 residues. The CDR3 here is CSVGGSGTEAFF. The CDR3 coding sequence is TGCAGCGTTGGAGGGTCTGGGACTGAAGCTTTCTTT.

By sample fraction, this clonotype is medium-sized. This chain joins TRBV11-1 and TRBJ2-7, with 8 nucleotides matching TRBD1. With V trimmed by 6 bases and J by 3 bases, 4 bases remained unmatched. There are 13 residues in the CDR3. Per the germline V gene, CDR1 is SGHAT and CDR2 is FQDESV (reference sequence). CDR3 in DNA: TGTGCCAGCAGAACGACAGGGGACTACGAGCAGTACTTC. Its protein product is CASRTTGDYEQYF. The complete variable domain, with remaining parts taken from reference TRBV11-1 and TRBJ2-7, reads EAEVAQSPRYKITEKSQAVAFWCDPISGHATLYWYRQILGQGPELLVQFQDESVVDDSQLPKDRFSAERLKGVDSTLKIQPAELGDSAMYLCASRTTGDYEQYFGPGTRLTVT.

This clonotype is classed as medium-sized (0.01 to 0.1%). J is TRBJ2-7 and V is TRBV27; tentatively, D is TRBD1 (5 bases). The CDR3 consists of 15 residues. The V gene lost 4 bases and the J gene lost 0 bases, with 13 bases spanning the gap. Germline CDR1 is MNHEY and CDR2 is SMNVEV (reference sequence). CDR3 nucleotides: TGTGCCAGCAGTTATTACAGGACCGGCTCCTACGAGCAGTACTTC. It translates to CASSYYRTGSYEQYF.

In its sample, this clonotype ranks as medium-sized. The J gene is TRBJ2-1, the V gene TRBV19; D might be TRBD2 (5 bases). Between the trimmed V and J ends, which lost 5 bases and 4 bases, there was a span of 9 bases. Germline loops: CDR1 LNHDA, CDR2 SQIVND (reference sequence). CDR3 size: 13 residues. DNA for the CDR3: TGTGCCAGTAGTCCCCGGGGATACAATGAGCAGTTCTTC. Translation: CASSPRGYNEQFF. Filled out from reference TRBV19 and TRBJ2-1, the complete variable domain reads DGGITQSPKYLFRKEGQNVTLSCEQNLNHDAMYWYRQDPGQGLRLIYYSQIVNDFQKGDIAEGYSVSREKKESFPLTVTSAQKNPTAFYLCASSPRGYNEQFFGPGTRLTVL.

This clonotype qualifies as medium-sized. The V gene is TRBV4-1, the J gene TRBJ2-5; 11 bases are shared with TRBD2. Looked up from germline, CDR1 is MGHRA and CDR2 is YSYEKL. This CDR3 has 16 residues. J was trimmed by 1 base and V by 1 base; bases with no gene match: 2. CDR3 sequence: CASSQGLAGPQETQYF. The CDR3 coding sequence is TGCGCCAGCAGCCAAGGACTAGCGGGACCCCAAGAGACCCAGTACTTC.

This clonotype is categorized as medium-sized. This chain links TRBV27 with TRBJ2-7; TRBD1 agrees at 8 bases. CDR3 length: 13 residues. Germline V CDR1 and CDR2: MNHEY, SMNVEV (reference sequence). V lost 8 bases and J lost 4; bases outside the gene matches: 7. For the CDR3, the DNA is TGTGCCAGCGGAGCCGGGACAGGATACGAGCAGTACTTC. It yields the protein CASGAGTGYEQYF.

By sample fraction, this clonotype is medium-sized (0.01 to 0.1%). V gene TRBV9 combines with J gene TRBJ2-2; the D gene is possibly TRBD2 (5 bases). This CDR3 comprises 13 residues. Germline CDR1 and CDR2: SGDLS and YYNGEE. With 3 bases removed from V and 6 bases from J, the gap between germline ends came to 9 bases. DNA of the CDR3: TGTGCCAGCAGCGGTAGCGACCCCGGGGAGCTGTTTTTT. Amino acid sequence: CASSGSDPGELFF.

By sample share, this clonotype is medium-sized (0.01 to 0.1%). The CDR3 nucleotides are TGTGCCACCAGTGACCCTGACAGGGGCAATCAGCCCCAGCATTTT. This codes for CATSDPDRGNQPQHF. The V gene is TRBV24-1, the J gene TRBJ1-5; 7 bases fit TRBD1. This CDR3 comprises 15 residues. The germline gives CDR1 KGHDR, CDR2 SFDVKD. Trimming took 4 bases from V and 2 from J; bases not matched to a gene: 4.

This clonotype qualifies as medium-sized. The chain links TRBV24-1 to TRBJ2-7; 9 bases fit TRBD1. CDR1 KGHDR and CDR2 SFDVKD come from the germline V gene. The CDR3 is 16 amino acids. Germline trimming cut 4 bases from V and 4 bases from J; bases unmatched to any gene: 10. CDR3 bases: TGTGCCACCAGTGACTCCGGGACAGGGATCTCGTACGAGCAGTACTTC. This encodes CATSDSGTGISYEQYF.

By share of the sample, this clonotype is medium-sized. This chain joins TRBV28 and TRBJ2-3, with D unclear. Germline V CDR1 and CDR2: MDHEN, SYDVKM. The CDR3 extends over 12 amino acids. V lost 3 bases and J 3 bases, leaving 4 bases between the germline ends. The CDR3 coding sequence is TGTGCCAGCAGTTTTTCGACAGATACGCAGTATTTT. Translation gives CASSFSTDTQYF.

By share, this clonotype ranks as medium-sized. The J gene is TRBJ1-2, the V gene TRBV29-1; D is undetermined. CDR3 length: 13 residues. Trimming took 6 bases from V and 8 from J, leaving 19 bases between them. The V gene's germline CDR1 is SQVTM and CDR2 ANQGSEA. The CDR3 loop is CSVPGPLPEGYTF. CDR3 DNA: TGCAGCGTACCCGGGCCCCTGCCGGAGGGCTACACCTTC.

By share, this clonotype counts as medium-sized. The chain couples TRBV20-1 to TRBJ2-3; TRBD2 agrees at 9 bases. CDR1 and CDR2 from the germline V gene are DFQATT and SNEGSKA (reference sequence). J was trimmed by 1 base and V by 0 bases; bases with no gene match: 14. The length of the CDR3 is 19 residues. For the CDR3, the DNA is TGCAGTGCTAGAGATAGTGGCGGGGGGGTCTTTATACGCACAGATACGCAGTATTTT. As protein: CSARDSGGGVFIRTDTQYF.

By share, this clonotype ranks as medium-sized. The chain couples TRBV14 to TRBJ1-3; D unresolved. This CDR3 region has 12 residues. CDR1 and CDR2 (germline): SGHDN, FVKESK. Trimming cost V 8 bases and J 3 bases, with 8 bases left between them. CDR3 DNA: TGTGCCAGCGGGGAAGGTGGAAACACCATATATTTT. Amino acid sequence: CASGEGGNTIYF.

By frequency in the sample, this clonotype is medium-sized (0.01 to 0.1%). The chain joins TRBV29-1 to TRBJ2-2; TRBD1 might be the D (5 bases). V lost 7 bases to trimming and J lost 8 bases, with 14 bases between them. The CDR3 is 12 amino acids. CDR1 SQVTM and CDR2 ANQGSEA come from the germline V gene. The CDR3 DNA is TGCAGCGGGAAGGACAATAGGGGGGAGCTGTTTTTT. Encoded protein: CSGKDNRGELFF.

This clonotype is classed as medium-sized (0.01 to 0.1%). The chain uses TRBV29-1 and TRBJ1-1; D unclear. Trimming shortened V by 4 bases and J by 0 bases, and 6 bases separated the two germline ends. This CDR3 has 12 amino acids. The germline V gene has CDR1 SQVTM and CDR2 ANQGSEA. CDR3 amino acids: CSVGRLNTEAFF. The CDR3 region has the DNA TGCAGCGTTGGGCGACTGAACACTGAAGCTTTCTTT.

This clonotype appeared a few times. CDR3 region: CASSFLLSSYEQYF. Here the CDR3 DNA reads TGTGCCAGCAGCTTTCTCCTTAGCTCCTACGAGCAGTACTTC. The chain joins TRBV7-6 to TRBJ2-7; the D is unclear. Germline CDR1 and CDR2: SGHVS and FNYEAQ. The CDR3 runs 14 residues. V was cut by 3 bases and J by 0 bases, with 9 bases left in between.

This clonotype is medium-sized by share. The chain uses TRBV27 and TRBJ1-2, with 7 bases aligning to TRBD1. J lost 0 bases, V lost 5 bases, and 9 bases had no gene match. This CDR3 spans 16 amino acids. From germline, CDR1 is MNHEY and CDR2 SMNVEV (reference sequence). CDR3 sequence (DNA): TGTGCCAGCAGTCTCCCAGACAGGGAAGCTAACTATGGCTACACCTTC. As protein: CASSLPDREANYGYTF.

This clonotype is classed as medium-sized (0.01 to 0.1%). The chain has TRBV14 and TRBJ2-7, with D possibly matching TRBD1 (6 bases). Germline lookup yields CDR1 SGHDN and CDR2 FVKESK. The V end lost 1 base, the J end lost 5 bases, and 15 bases lay between the germline ends. The CDR3 totals 15 residues. The CDR3, as DNA: TGTGCCAGCAGCCAAGCTTGGCAGGGGAAGCACGAGCAGTACTTC. This codes for CASSQAWQGKHEQYF.

Notes on this clonotype: A much larger clone differs by one base, so this may be a read error. The missing conserved phenylalanine or tryptophan at the end of this CDR3 makes a read error likely. This chain joins TRBV24-1 and TRBJ2-1; no definite D call. Germline-derived CDR1 and CDR2 are KGHDR and SFDVKD. CDR3 length: 14 amino acids. V was pared by 1 base and J by 4 bases, with 7 bases between. As DNA, the CDR3 is TGTGCCACCAGTGATTTTTCCGGGTACAATGAGCAGTTCCTC. It codes for CATSDFSGYNEQFL.

Turning to this clonotype: A junction boundary mismatches the germline segment, possibly from a read error. The chain employs TRBV27 and TRBJ1-5; no firm D call. In germline, CDR1 is MNHEY, CDR2 SMNVEV (reference sequence). The CDR3 consists of 13 residues. The CDR3 loop reads CAGSLGVSGSQHF. The DNA of the CDR3 is TGTGCCGGCAGTCTTGGTGTCTCCGGGTCCCAGCATTTT.